The T cell receptor (beta chain) described here comes from a study of PD-1 blockade in classical Hodgkin lymphoma. Generated by immunoSEQ multiplex PCR, the TCRdb table keeps only in-frame clones and is missing some. The sample comprises some 5,400 clones, around 85% of which are singletons, and 20% to 25% rests with the top ten. Time point denoted: newly diagnosed, previously untreated cHL patient sample. Magnetic depletion of non-target cells from thawed PBMCs yielded purified CD8+ T cells. J lost 1 base, V lost 0 bases, and 13 bases had no gene match. CDR1 and CDR2 from the germline V gene are GTSNPN and SVGIG (reference sequence). CDR3 size: 19 residues.

The gene calls are TRBV30 and TRBJ1-3; TRBD1 matches at 9 bases. The sequenced sample was CD8+ T cells from blood. The clonotype comes from a human donor with classical Hodgkin lymphoma. The CDR3 loop is CAWSVPGTGRDWSGNTIYF. CDR3 DNA sequence: TGTGCCTGGAGTGTACCCGGGACAGGGAGGGACTGGTCTGGAAACACCATATATTTT.